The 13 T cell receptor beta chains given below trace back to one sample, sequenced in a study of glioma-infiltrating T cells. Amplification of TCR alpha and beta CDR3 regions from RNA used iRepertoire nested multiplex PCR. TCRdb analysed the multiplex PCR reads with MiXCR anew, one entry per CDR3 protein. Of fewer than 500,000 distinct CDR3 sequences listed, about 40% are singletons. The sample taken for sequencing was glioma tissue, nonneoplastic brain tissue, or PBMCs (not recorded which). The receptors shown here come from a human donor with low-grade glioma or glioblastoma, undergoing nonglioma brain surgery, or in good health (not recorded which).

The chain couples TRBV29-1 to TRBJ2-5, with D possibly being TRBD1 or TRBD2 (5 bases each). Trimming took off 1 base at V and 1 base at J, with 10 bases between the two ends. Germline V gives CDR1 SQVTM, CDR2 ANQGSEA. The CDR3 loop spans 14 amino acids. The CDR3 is CSVEGARGQETQYF. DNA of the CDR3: TGCAGCGTTGAAGGGGCGAGGGGCCAAGAGACCCAGTACTTC.

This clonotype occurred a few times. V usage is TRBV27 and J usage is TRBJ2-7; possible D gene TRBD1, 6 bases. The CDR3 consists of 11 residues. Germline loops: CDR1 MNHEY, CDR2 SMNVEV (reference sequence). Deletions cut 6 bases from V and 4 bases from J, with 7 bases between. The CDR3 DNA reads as TGTGCCAGCAGGGGGACATACGAGCAGTACTTC. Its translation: CASRGTYEQYF.

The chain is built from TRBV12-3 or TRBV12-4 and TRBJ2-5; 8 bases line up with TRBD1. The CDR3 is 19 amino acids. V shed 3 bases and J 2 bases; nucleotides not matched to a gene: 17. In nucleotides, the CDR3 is TGTGCCAGCAGTTTGATTACCGGACAGGGCGGAGACCAGCAAGAGACCCAGTACTTC. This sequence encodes CASSLITGQGGDQQETQYF.

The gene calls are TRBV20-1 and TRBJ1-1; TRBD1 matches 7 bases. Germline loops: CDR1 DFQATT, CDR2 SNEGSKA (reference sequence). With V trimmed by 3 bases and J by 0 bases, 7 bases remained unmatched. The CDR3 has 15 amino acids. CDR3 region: CSARFPGQLNTEAFF. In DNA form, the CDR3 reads TGCAGTGCTAGGTTTCCGGGACAGCTGAACACTGAAGCTTTCTTT.

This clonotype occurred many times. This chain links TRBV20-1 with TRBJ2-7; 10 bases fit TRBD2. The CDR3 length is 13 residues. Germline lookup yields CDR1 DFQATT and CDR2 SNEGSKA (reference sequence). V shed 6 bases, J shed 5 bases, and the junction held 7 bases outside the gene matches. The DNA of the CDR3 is TGCAGTGCATCGACTAGCGGGTTTCACGAGCAGTACTTC. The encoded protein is CSASTSGFHEQYF.

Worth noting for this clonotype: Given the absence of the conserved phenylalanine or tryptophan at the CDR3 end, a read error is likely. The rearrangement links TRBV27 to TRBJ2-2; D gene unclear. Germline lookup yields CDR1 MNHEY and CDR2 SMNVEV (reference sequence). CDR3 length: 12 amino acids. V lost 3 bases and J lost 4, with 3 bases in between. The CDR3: CASSFPTGELFL. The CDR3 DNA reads TGTGCCAGCAGTTTCCCCACCGGGGAGCTGTTTCTT.

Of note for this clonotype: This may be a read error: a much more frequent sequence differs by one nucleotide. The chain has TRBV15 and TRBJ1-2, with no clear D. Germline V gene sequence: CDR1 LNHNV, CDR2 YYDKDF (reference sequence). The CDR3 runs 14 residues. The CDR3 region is CATRREGTNYGYTF. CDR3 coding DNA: TGTGCCACCAGGAGAGAAGGTACTAACTATGGCTACACCTTC.

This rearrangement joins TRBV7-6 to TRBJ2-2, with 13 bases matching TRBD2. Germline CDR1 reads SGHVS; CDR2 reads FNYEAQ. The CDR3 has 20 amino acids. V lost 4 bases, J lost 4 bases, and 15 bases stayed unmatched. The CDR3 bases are TGTGCCAGCAGCTCGCTGAAGTGGACTAGCGGGAGATCGAGCACCGGGGAGCTGTTTTTT. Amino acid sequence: CASSSLKWTSGRSSTGELFF.

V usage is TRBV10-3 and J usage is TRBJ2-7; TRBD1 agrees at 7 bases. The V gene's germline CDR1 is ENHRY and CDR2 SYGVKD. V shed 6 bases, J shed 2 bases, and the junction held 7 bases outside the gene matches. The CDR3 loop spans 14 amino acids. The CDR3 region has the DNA TGTGCCATCAGCAAAATGGACAGGACCTACGAGCAGTACTTC. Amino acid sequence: CAISKMDRTYEQYF.

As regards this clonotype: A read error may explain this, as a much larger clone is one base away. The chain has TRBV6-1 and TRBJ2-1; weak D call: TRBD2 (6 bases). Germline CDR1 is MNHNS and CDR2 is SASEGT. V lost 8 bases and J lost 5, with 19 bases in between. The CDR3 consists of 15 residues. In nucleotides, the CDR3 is TGTGCCAGCGGCCTGGCCGGGAGCTTTAACAATGAGCAGTTCTTC. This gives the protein CASGLAGSFNNEQFF.

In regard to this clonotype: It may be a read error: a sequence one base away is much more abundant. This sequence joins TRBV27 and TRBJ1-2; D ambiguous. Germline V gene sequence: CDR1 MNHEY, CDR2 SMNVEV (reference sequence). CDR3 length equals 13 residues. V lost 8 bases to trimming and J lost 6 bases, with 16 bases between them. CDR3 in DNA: TGTGCCAGCGGGTTATTGGGGTCGAATGGCTACACCTTC. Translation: CASGLLGSNGYTF.

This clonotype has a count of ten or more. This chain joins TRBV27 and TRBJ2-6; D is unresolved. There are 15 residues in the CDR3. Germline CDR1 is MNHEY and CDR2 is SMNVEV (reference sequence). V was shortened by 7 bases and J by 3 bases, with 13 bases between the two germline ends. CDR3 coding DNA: TGTGCCAGCACCACTAACGGGTTTGGGGCCAACGTCCTGACTTTC. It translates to CASTTNGFGANVLTF.

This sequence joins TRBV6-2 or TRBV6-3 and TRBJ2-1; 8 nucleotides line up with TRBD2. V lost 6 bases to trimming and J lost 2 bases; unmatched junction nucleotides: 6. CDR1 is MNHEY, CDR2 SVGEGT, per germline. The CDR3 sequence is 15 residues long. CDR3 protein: CASSLSGIPYNEQFF. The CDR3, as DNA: TGTGCCAGCAGCCTTAGCGGGATTCCCTACAATGAGCAGTTCTTC.